This is a list of T cell receptor beta chains from one sample in a study of cytomegalovirus exposure and HLA in healthy donors. Some clones are missing from TCRdb's copy, which holds only in-frame ones; the method was immunoSEQ multiplex PCR. The table has roughly 180,000 clones, approximately 77% seen once. The sample consisted of PBMCs. Receptors originate from a female donor in good health and CMV-seronegative. Both conserved end residues are part of each CDR3. D genes are given only for firm matches. Clone size is not always given. Where it is, it says once, few, many or a class for expanded clones.

cdr3_aa cdr3_nt v_call clone_size j_call d_call
CASSFQATNTEAFF TGCGCCAGCAGCTTTCAGGCGACGAACACTGAAGCTTTCTTT TRBV5-1 - TRBJ1-1 -
CSVETSGSYEQYF TGCAGCGTTGAGACTAGCGGGTCCTACGAGCAGTACTTC TRBV29-1 - TRBJ2-7 TRBD2
CASNERGGTTDTQYF TGTGCCAGCAATGAGCGGGGGGGCACCACAGATACGCAGTATTTT TRBV2 - TRBJ2-3 TRBD2
CAWSGQGDQPQHF TGTGCCTGGAGTGGTCAGGGGGATCAGCCCCAGCATTTT TRBV30 few TRBJ1-5 TRBD1
CASIQTPFGSYEQYF TGTGCCAGCATCCAAACTCCGTTCGGGTCCTACGAGCAGTACTTC TRBV7-2 - TRBJ2-7 -
CASSQVGRGWPYEQYF TGTGCCAGCAGCCAAGTTGGACGCGGGTGGCCCTACGAGCAGTACTTC TRBV4-2 - TRBJ2-7 -
CASSLNLLAKNIQYF TGTGCCAGCAGCTTAAATCTACTAGCCAAAAACATTCAGTACTTC TRBV7-2 - TRBJ2-4 -
CASSSGQKGKYGYTF TGTGCCAGCAGTTCGGGACAGAAGGGGAAGTATGGCTACACCTTC TRBV28 - TRBJ1-2 TRBD1
CASSLWGRVDTGELFF TGCGCCAGCAGCTTGTGGGGCAGGGTGGACACCGGGGAGCTGTTTTTT TRBV5-1 - TRBJ2-2 -
CASSPASSNQPQHF TGTGCCAGCTCACCAGCGAGTTCAAATCAGCCCCAGCATTTT TRBV18 - TRBJ1-5 -
CASSFTSGRSLWEDTQYF TGTGCCAGCAGCTTCACTAGCGGGAGGTCCTTATGGGAAGATACGCAGTATTTT TRBV7-9 - TRBJ2-3 TRBD2
CASSQDFRGTGELFF TGTGCCAGCAGCCAAGATTTCCGCGGCACCGGGGAGCTGTTTTTT TRBV4-2 - TRBJ2-2 -
CASNQGGTEAFF TGTGCCAGCAATCAAGGCGGCACTGAAGCTTTCTTT TRBV28 - TRBJ1-1 -
CSVEDRLAGGPTDTQYF TGCAGCGTTGAAGACCGACTAGCGGGGGGACCCACAGATACGCAGTATTTT TRBV29-1 - TRBJ2-3 TRBD2
CATSDGNEQYF TGTGCCACCTCGGACGGGAACGAGCAGTACTTC TRBV15 - TRBJ2-7 -
CASRTDSNTGELFF TGTGCCAGTAGGACAGATTCGAACACCGGGGAGCTGTTTTTT TRBV19 few TRBJ2-2 -
CASSCDTVSYEQYF TGTGCCAGCAGCTGTGACACAGTGTCCTACGAGCAGTACTTC TRBV5-5 - TRBJ2-7 -
CASSSSGQGRRIMAQYF TGTGCCAGCAGCTCCTCAGGACAGGGCCGACGTATTATGGCCCAGTACTTC TRBV5-6 - TRBJ2-5 TRBD1
CASSLSRGGREKLFF TGTGCCAGCAGCCTCTCTAGGGGGGGACGTGAAAAACTGTTTTTT TRBV7-8 - TRBJ1-4 -
CASSLARLDYEQYF TGTGCCAGCAGCTTGGCTCGTCTAGACTACGAGCAGTACTTC TRBV7-2 few TRBJ2-7 -
CASSLGGGLQPQHF TGTGCCAGCAGCTTAGGGGGAGGCCTCCAGCCCCAGCATTTT TRBV7-2 - TRBJ1-5 -
CASKEEGASQPQHF TGTGCCAGTAAGGAGGAGGGCGCCAGTCAGCCCCAGCATTTT TRBV19 few TRBJ1-5 -
CASSLLPGGEAFF TGTGCCAGCAGCTTATTGCCCGGAGGTGAAGCTTTCTTT TRBV7-3 - TRBJ1-1 -
CASSVQEGEQYF TGTGCCAGCAGCGTGCAGGAGGGCGAGCAGTACTTC TRBV9 - TRBJ2-7 -
CASSRTGNTEAFF TGTGCCAGCAGTCGGACAGGAAACACTGAAGCTTTCTTT TRBV6-5 - TRBJ1-1 TRBD1
CASSLGSYRGKNTEAFF TGTGCCAGCAGCTTAGGCAGTTACAGGGGAAAGAACACTGAAGCTTTCTTT TRBV7-9 - TRBJ1-1 TRBD1
CASSLSQIQETQYF TGTGCCAGCAGCTTGTCACAGATTCAAGAGACCCAGTACTTC TRBV7-9 - TRBJ2-5 -
CASSPGQANYGYTF TGTGCCAGCAGTCCCGGACAGGCCAACTATGGCTACACCTTC TRBV28 - TRBJ1-2 TRBD1
CASSRGQGGYYEQYF TGTGCCAGCAGCCGAGGACAGGGGGGCTACTACGAGCAGTACTTC TRBV14 - TRBJ2-7 TRBD1
CAISEPSGRGTDTQYF TGTGCCATCAGTGAGCCTAGCGGGAGAGGCACAGATACGCAGTATTTT TRBV10-3 - TRBJ2-3 TRBD2
CASSQATSGAEQYF TGCGCCAGCAGCCAAGCAACTAGCGGGGCCGAGCAGTACTTC TRBV4-3 few TRBJ2-7 TRBD2
CASSSLAGADTQYF TGTGCCAGCAGTTCCCTAGCGGGGGCTGATACGCAGTATTTT TRBV27 - TRBJ2-3 TRBD2
CASSGGTGGRSFGANVLTF TGCGCCAGCAGTGGAGGGACAGGGGGAAGATCCTTTGGGGCCAACGTCCTGACTTTC TRBV10-1 - TRBJ2-6 TRBD1
CASSRGKSSTDTQYF TGTGCCAGCAGTCGAGGCAAGTCTAGCACAGATACGCAGTATTTT TRBV27 - TRBJ2-3 -
CASSQQGPNYGYTF TGTGCCAGTAGCCAACAGGGGCCCAACTATGGCTACACCTTC TRBV19 - TRBJ1-2 TRBD1
CASSPVGGGNTEAFF TGTGCCAGCTCACCAGTAGGGGGCGGGAACACTGAAGCTTTCTTT TRBV18 - TRBJ1-1 TRBD1
CASRAGGAETEAFF TGCGCCAGCAGGGCAGGGGGCGCGGAGACTGAAGCTTTCTTT TRBV5-1 - TRBJ1-1 TRBD1
CSVPTGADTQYF TGCAGCGTGCCTACAGGAGCAGATACGCAGTATTTT TRBV29-1 - TRBJ2-3 -
CASRAYRGRWSEQYF TGTGCCAGCAGGGCCTACAGGGGGCGTTGGTCCGAGCAGTACTTC TRBV27 once TRBJ2-7 TRBD1
CAWTRGPNTEAFF TGTGCCTGGACCAGGGGGCCTAACACTGAAGCTTTCTTT TRBV30 - TRBJ1-1 TRBD1
CASSSTPGTNTEAFF TGCGCCAGCAGCTCAACGCCAGGAACGAACACTGAAGCTTTCTTT TRBV5-1 - TRBJ1-1 -
CASTTSGQETQYF TGTGCCAGCACGACTAGCGGACAAGAGACCCAGTACTTC TRBV7-3 - TRBJ2-5 TRBD2
CATSYTGTTTYNEQFF TGTGCCACCAGCTATACCGGGACTACAACCTACAATGAGCAGTTCTTC TRBV15 - TRBJ2-1 TRBD2
CASSQEVGLAVWNEQFF TGCGCCAGCAGCCAAGAGGTGGGACTAGCTGTTTGGAATGAGCAGTTCTTC TRBV4-1 - TRBJ2-1 TRBD2
CASGTQGTVNNSPLHF TGTGCCAGCGGAACCCAAGGGACAGTAAATAATTCACCCCTCCACTTT TRBV7-2 - TRBJ1-6 TRBD1
CAISESGLAGSYEQYF TGCGCCATCAGTGAGTCGGGACTAGCGGGCTCCTACGAGCAGTACTTC TRBV10-3 - TRBJ2-7 TRBD2
CASSSRPGRGLNTGELFF TGTGCCAGCAGCTCACGCCCTGGCAGGGGGCTGAACACCGGGGAGCTGTTTTTT TRBV7-9 - TRBJ2-2 TRBD1
CASSPSRSNQPQHF TGTGCCAGCAGCCCCTCACGGTCCAATCAGCCCCAGCATTTT TRBV7-2 - TRBJ1-5 -
CASSPGVGTSEETQYF TGTGCCAGCAGTCCAGGCGTTGGGACTAGCGAAGAGACCCAGTACTTC TRBV27 - TRBJ2-5 TRBD2
CASTLGAGAFTGELFF TGTGCCAGCACCCTCGGGGCGGGGGCTTTCACCGGGGAGCTGTTTTTT TRBV9 - TRBJ2-2 -
CASSLPFAGGEQFF TGTGCCAGCAGCTTACCCTTCGCGGGGGGTGAGCAGTTCTTC TRBV7-2 few TRBJ2-1 TRBD2
CASSLGPVGRGTQYF TGTGCCAGCAGCTTAGGTCCCGTAGGGCGGGGGACCCAGTACTTC TRBV7-2 once TRBJ2-5 -
CASSKVGLAGEGGELFF TGTGCCAGCAGCAAAGTGGGACTAGCGGGAGAGGGCGGGGAGCTGTTTTTT TRBV21-1 - TRBJ2-2 -
CASSLAQGDTKPQHF TGTGCTAGCAGCTTAGCCCAGGGTGATACGAAGCCCCAGCATTTT TRBV7-7 - TRBJ1-5 -
CATSRVSGVYEQYF TGTGCCACCAGCAGAGTGTCAGGGGTCTACGAGCAGTACTTC TRBV15 - TRBJ2-7 -
CASSLGSSWPGELFF TGTGCCAGCAGCTTAGGATCTTCTTGGCCCGGGGAGCTGTTTTTT TRBV11-3 - TRBJ2-2 -
CASSLYPASGNNEQFF TGCGCCAGCAGCTTGTATCCGGCTAGCGGTAACAATGAGCAGTTCTTC TRBV5-1 - TRBJ2-1 TRBD2
CASSLAGETQYF TGTGCCAGCAGTTTAGCAGGGGAGACCCAGTACTTC TRBV28 - TRBJ2-5 -
CASSHQVHYNSPLHF TGTGCCAGCAGCCATCAGGTCCACTATAATTCACCCCTCCACTTT TRBV5-8 - TRBJ1-6 -
CASSFGQGGLEQYF TGTGCCAGCAGCTTCGGACAGGGAGGGCTCGAGCAGTACTTC TRBV11-2 - TRBJ2-7 -